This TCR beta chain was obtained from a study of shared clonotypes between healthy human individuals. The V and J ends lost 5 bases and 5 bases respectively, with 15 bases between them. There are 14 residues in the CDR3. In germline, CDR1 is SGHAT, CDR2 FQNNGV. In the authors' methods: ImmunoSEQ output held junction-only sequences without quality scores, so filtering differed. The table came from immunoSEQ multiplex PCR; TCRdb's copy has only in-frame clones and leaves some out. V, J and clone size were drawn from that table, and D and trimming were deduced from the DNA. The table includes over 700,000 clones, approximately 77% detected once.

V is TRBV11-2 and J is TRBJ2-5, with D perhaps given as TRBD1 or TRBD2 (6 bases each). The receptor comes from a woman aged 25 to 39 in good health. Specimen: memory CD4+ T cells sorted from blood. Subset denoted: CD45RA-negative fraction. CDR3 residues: CASSITDGGETQYF. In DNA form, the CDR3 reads TGTGCCAGCAGCATAACGGACGGGGGCGAGACCCAGTACTTC.